The clone carrying this T cell receptor beta chain turned up a few times. The data originate from a study of blood T cell repertoires in COVID-19. Turning to the study itself: The United States, Italy and Spain provided the acute and convalescent COVID-19 samples. In each case, the material was cDNA or gDNA derived from T cells, B-cell-depleted T cells, or PBMCs.

The length of the CDR3 is 17 residues. Trimming took 1 base from V and 5 from J; bases not matched to a gene: 16. Germline CDR1 SQVTM, CDR2 ANQGSEA. Under the authors' procedure: Quantification of nucleated cells was approximated via reference gene primer amplification. The data were produced by immunoSEQ multiplex PCR, yet TCRdb's version contains in-frame clones alone and is incomplete. That table furnishes V, J and clone size, whereas the DNA furnished D and trimming. This table has 180,000 or so clones, around 80% appearing once. The genes are TRBV29-1 and TRBJ1-2; 7 bases line up with TRBD1. The source is a human donor with acute or convalescent COVID-19. The donor label of this sample is uncertain. Sequencing input: peripheral blood. The DNA of the CDR3 is TGCAGCGTTGAAGGGCTGTCAGGGGGACGGTCGAATTATGGCTACACCTTC. It specifies CSVEGLSGGRSNYGYTF.